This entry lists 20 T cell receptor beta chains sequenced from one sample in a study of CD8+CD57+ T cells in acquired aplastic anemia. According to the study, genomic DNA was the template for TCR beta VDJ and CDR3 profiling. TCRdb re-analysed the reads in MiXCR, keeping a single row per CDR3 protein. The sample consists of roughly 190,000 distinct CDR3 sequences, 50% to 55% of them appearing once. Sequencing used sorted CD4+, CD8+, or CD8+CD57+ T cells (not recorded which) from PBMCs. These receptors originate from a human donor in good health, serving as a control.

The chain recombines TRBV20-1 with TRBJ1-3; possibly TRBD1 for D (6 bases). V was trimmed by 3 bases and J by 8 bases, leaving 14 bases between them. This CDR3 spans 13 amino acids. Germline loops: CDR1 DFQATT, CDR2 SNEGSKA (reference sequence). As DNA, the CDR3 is TGCAGTGCTAGTCCTCCGGGGGCAGACACCATATATTTT. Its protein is CSASPPGADTIYF.

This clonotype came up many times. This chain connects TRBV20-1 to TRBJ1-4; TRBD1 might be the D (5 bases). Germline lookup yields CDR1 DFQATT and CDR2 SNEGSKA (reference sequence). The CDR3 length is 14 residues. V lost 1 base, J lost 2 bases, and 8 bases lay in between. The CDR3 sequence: CSARGTGTNEKLFF. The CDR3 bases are TGCAGTGCTAGAGGTACAGGCACTAATGAAAAACTGTTTTTT.

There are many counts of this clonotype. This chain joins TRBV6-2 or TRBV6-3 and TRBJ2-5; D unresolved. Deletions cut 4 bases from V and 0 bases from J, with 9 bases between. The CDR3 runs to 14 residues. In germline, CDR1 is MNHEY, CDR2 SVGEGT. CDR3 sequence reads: CASSSPGHQETQYF. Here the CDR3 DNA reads TGTGCCAGCAGTTCCCCCGGGCACCAAGAGACCCAGTACTTC.

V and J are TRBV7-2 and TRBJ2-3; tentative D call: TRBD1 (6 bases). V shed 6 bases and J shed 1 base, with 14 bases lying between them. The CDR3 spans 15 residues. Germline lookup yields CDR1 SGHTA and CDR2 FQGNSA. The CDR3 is CASSPRAGGTDTQYF. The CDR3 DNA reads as TGTGCCAGCAGTCCCCGGGCAGGGGGCACAGATACGCAGTATTTT.

The CDR3 protein is CASSLGASGGENTQYF. The CDR3 nucleotides are TGTGCCAGCAGCTTAGGGGCTAGCGGGGGGGAAAATACGCAGTATTTT. The chain is built from TRBV7-9 and TRBJ2-3; the match to TRBD2 covers 12 bases. With V trimmed by 1 base and J by 7 bases, 6 bases remained unmatched. Per the germline V gene, CDR1 is SEHNR and CDR2 is FQNEAQ (reference sequence). The CDR3 has 16 residues.

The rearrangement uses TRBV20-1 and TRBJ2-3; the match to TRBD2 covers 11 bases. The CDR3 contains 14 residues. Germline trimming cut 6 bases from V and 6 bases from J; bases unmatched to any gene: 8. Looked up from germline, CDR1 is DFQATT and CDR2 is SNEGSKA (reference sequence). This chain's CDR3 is CSAVSGGAADTQYF. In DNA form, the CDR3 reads TGCAGTGCCGTTAGCGGGGGGGCGGCCGATACGCAGTATTTT.

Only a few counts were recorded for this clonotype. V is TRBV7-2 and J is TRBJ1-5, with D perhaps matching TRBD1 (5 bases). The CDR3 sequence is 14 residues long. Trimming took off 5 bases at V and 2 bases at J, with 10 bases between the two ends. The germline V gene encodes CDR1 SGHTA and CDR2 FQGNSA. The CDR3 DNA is TGTGCCAGCAGCGGGGGGATCCGCAATCAGCCCCAGCATTTT. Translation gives CASSGGIRNQPQHF.

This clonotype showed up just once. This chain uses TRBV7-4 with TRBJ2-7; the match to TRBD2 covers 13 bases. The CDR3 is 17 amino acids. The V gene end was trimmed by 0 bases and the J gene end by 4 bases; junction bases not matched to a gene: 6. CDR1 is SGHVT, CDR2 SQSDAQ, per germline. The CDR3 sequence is CASSLASGTSGIYEQYF. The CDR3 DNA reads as TGTGCCAGCAGCTTAGCCTCCGGGACTAGCGGGATTTACGAGCAGTACTTC.

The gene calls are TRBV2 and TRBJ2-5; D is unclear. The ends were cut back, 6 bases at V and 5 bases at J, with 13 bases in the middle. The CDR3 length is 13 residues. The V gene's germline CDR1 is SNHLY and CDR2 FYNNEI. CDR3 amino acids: CASSEILGETQYF. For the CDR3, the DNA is TGTGCCAGCAGCGAAATTCTAGGGGAGACCCAGTACTTC.

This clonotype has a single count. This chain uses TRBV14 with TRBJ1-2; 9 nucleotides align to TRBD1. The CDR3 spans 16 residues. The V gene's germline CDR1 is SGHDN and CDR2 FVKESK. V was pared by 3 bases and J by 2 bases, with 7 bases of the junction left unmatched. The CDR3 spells CASSHYPGTGNYGYTF. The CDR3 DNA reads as TGTGCCAGCAGCCACTACCCAGGGACAGGGAACTATGGCTACACCTTC. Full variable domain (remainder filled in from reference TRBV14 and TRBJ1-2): EAGVTQFPSHSVIEKGQTVTLRCDPISGHDNLYWYRRVMGKEIKFLLHFVKESKQDESGMPNNRFLAERTGGTYSTLKVQPAELEDSGVYFCASSHYPGTGNYGYTFGSGTRLTVV.

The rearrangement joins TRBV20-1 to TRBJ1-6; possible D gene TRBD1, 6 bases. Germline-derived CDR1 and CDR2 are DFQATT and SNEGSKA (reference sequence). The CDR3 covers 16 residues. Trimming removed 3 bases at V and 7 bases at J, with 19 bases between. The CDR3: CSAREGGHGANSPLHF. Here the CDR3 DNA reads TGCAGTGCTAGGGAGGGGGGACACGGGGCGAATTCACCCCTCCACTTT.

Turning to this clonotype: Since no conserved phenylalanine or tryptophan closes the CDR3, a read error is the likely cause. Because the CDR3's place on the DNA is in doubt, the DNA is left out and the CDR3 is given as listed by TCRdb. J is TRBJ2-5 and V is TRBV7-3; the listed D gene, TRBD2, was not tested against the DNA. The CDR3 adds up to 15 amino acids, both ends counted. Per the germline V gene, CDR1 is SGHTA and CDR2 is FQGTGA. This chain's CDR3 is CASSLMGEGGYTFGS.

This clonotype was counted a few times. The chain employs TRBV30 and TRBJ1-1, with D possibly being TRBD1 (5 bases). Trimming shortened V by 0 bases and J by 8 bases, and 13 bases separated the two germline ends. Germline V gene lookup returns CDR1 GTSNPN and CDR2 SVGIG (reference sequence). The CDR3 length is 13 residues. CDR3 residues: CAWSVLTATEAFF. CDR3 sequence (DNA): TGTGCCTGGAGTGTACTGACAGCTACAGAAGCTTTCTTT.

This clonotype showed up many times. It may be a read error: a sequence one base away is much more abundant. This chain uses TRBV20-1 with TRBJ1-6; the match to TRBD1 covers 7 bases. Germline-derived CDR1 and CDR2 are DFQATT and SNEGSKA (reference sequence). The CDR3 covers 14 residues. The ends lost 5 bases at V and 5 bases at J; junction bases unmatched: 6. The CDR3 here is CSAGTGANNSPLHF. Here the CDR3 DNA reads TGCAGTGCTGGAACAGGGGCAAATAATTCACCCCTCCACTTT.

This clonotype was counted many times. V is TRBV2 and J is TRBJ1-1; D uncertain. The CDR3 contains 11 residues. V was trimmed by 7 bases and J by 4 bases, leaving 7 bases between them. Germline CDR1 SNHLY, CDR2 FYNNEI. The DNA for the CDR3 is TGTGCCAGCAAAGGAGGCACTGAAGCTTTCTTT. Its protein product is CASKGGTEAFF.

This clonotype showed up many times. The CDR3, as DNA: TGTGCCAGCAGTTTGTATGGGACAGACCTCACTGAAGCTTTCTTT. Encoded protein: CASSLYGTDLTEAFF. This chain uses TRBV12-3 or TRBV12-4 with TRBJ1-1; 7 bases are shared with TRBD1. The ends lost 3 bases at V and 4 bases at J; junction bases unmatched: 8. The CDR3 extends over 15 amino acids.

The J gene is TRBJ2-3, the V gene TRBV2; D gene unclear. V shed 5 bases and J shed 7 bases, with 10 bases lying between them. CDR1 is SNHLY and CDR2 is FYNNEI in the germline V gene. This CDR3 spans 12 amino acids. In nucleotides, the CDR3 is TGTGCCAGCAGTTGGGATCTTCATACGCAGTATTTT. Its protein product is CASSWDLHTQYF. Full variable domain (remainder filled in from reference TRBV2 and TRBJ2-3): EPEVTQTPSHQVTQMGQEVILRCVPISNHLYFYWYRQILGQKVEFLVSFYNNEISEKSEIFDDQFSVERPDGSNFTLKIRSTKLEDSAMYFCASSWDLHTQYFGPGTRLTVL.

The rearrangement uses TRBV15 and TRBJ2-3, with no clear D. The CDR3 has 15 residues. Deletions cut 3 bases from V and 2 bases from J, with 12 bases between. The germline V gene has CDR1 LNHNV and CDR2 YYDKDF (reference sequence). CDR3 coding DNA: TGTGCCACCAGCAGCTTAGACCCGTACACAGATACGCAGTATTTT. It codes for CATSSLDPYTDTQYF.

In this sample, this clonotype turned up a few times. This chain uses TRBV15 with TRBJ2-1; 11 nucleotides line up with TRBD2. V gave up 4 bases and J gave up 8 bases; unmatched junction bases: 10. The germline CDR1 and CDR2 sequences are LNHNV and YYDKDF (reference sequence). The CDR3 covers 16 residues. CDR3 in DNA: TGTGCCACCAGCAAAGACGGACTAGCGGGCAATCATGAGCAGTTCTTC. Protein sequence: CATSKDGLAGNHEQFF.

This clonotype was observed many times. The CDR3 bases are TGTGCCAGCAGCGTACAGGGAAGGGAGGAAAAACTGTTTTTT. It encodes CASSVQGREEKLFF. This rearrangement joins TRBV9 to TRBJ1-4; possibly TRBD1 for D (5 bases). The ends were cut back, 1 base at V and 8 bases at J, with 12 bases in the middle. This CDR3 region has 14 residues. Per germline, CDR1 SGDLS and CDR2 YYNGEE. The variable domain in full, with the rest retrieved from reference TRBV9 and TRBJ1-4, is DSGVTQTPKHLITATGQRVTLRCSPRSGDLSVYWYQQSLDQGLQFLIQYYNGEERAKGNILERFSAQQFPDLHSELNLSSLELGDSALYFCASSVQGREEKLFFGSGTQLSVL.